These 2 T cell receptor beta chains originate from one sample sequenced in a study of regulatory T cells in long-lasting Graves disease. For TCR beta, libraries came from iRepertoire HTBI primers and Arm-PCR of CDR3 regions. Using its own MiXCR run on the multiplex PCR reads, TCRdb lists one record per CDR3 protein. Of 400,000 to 650,000 distinct CDR3 sequences listed, about 16% are singletons. The time point is: newly diagnosed GD, antithyroid drugs for less than 3 months. With RNA extracted from PBMCs as input, the TCR library was made. The sample was also reused in another study, on T cells in Graves' hyperthyroidism and ophthalmopathy.

Here the sequenced sample was peripheral blood mononuclear cells (PBMCs), taken at new diagnosis, from a patient treated with antithyroid drugs. The receptor set was obtained from a woman aged 35-65 years with Graves disease.

This clonotype is a singleton in its sample. J is TRBJ2-3 and V is TRBV11-3; weak D call: TRBD1 (5 bases). The J call is uncertain, as TRBJ2-5 better fits the DNA end. This CDR3 has 15 amino acids. Germline V lookup: CDR1 SGHNT, CDR2 YENEEA. The DNA for the CDR3 is TGTGCCAGCAGCTTGGTACAGGTATTCCTAGAGACCCAGTACTTC. As protein: CASSLVQVFLETQYF.

This chain joins TRBV4-1 and TRBJ1-3; 8 positions match TRBD1. The germline V gene encodes CDR1 MGHRA and CDR2 YSYEKL. The CDR3 covers 18 residues. The J segment lost 0 bases and the V segment lost 6 bases, leaving 13 bases of the junction unmatched. In DNA, the CDR3 is TGCGCCAGCAGTCCCACGGGGGACAGGATCTTCTCTGGAAACACCATATATTTT. It encodes CASSPTGDRIFSGNTIYF.